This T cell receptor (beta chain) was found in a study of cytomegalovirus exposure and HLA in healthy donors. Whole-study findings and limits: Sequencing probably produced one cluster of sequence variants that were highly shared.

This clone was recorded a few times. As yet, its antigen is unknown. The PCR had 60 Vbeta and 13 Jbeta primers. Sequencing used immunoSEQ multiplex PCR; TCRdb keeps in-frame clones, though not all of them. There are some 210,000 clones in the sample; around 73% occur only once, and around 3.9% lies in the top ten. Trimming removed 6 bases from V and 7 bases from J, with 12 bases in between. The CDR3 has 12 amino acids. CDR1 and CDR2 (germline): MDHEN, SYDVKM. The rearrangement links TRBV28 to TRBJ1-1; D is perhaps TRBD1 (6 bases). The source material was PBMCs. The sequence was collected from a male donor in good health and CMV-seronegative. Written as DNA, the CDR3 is TGTGCCAGCAGCAGGGGAAGAAGTGAAGCTTTCTTT. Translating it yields CASSRGRSEAFF.